These 21 T cell receptor beta chains were sequenced from one sample in a study of cytomegalovirus exposure and HLA in healthy donors (dated by TCRdb to between 2016 and 2019). Receptor libraries were prepared by the immunoSEQ multiplex PCR assay. For the multiplex PCR, a mixture combining 60 forward primers for TCR Vbeta segments and 13 reverse primers for TCR Jbeta segments was used. Not all clones reach the TCRdb copy of this immuneACCESS table, which keeps in-frame sequences only. Checked studies attribute under half of the gap to unresolved V genes and leave the rest unexplained. For this sample the table gives 100,000 to 150,000 clones, of which more than 75% were detected only once. The top ten clonotypes cover under 15% of the sample. What was sequenced was PBMCs. These receptors were obtained from a woman in her fifties or sixties in good health and CMV-seropositive.

The J gene is TRBJ2-1, the V gene TRBV12-5, with D tentatively TRBD2 (5 bases). This CDR3 is built from 14 residues. The V and J ends lost 3 bases and 8 bases respectively, with 14 bases between them. Germline values: CDR1 LGHNT, CDR2 FRNRAP. CDR3 region: CASGFGRAGDEQFF. Written as DNA, the CDR3 is TGTGCTAGTGGTTTCGGGCGGGCGGGTGATGAGCAGTTCTTC.

The rearrangement uses TRBV30 and TRBJ1-1; D is possibly TRBD1 (6 bases). Germline V lookup: CDR1 GTSNPN, CDR2 SVGIG (reference sequence). CDR3 size: 13 residues. The germline V and J ends were trimmed by 3 bases and 4 bases, with 12 bases remaining between them. CDR3 in amino acids: CAWRDTGSTEAFF. The CDR3 nucleotides read TGTGCCTGGAGGGATACAGGGAGCACTGAAGCTTTCTTT.

This clone was seen a few times. This rearrangement joins TRBV13 to TRBJ2-7; D not certain. The CDR3 is 16 residues long. Germline lookup yields CDR1 PRHDT and CDR2 FYEKMQ (reference sequence). V was clipped by 3 bases and J by 2 bases, with 17 bases between them. CDR3 in amino acids: CASSFGPSPRAYEQYF. DNA for the CDR3: TGTGCCAGCAGCTTTGGCCCTTCCCCTCGGGCCTACGAGCAGTACTTC. Filled out from reference TRBV13 and TRBJ2-7, the complete variable domain reads AAGVIQSPRHLIKEKRETATLKCYPIPRHDTVYWYQQGPGQDPQFLISFYEKMQSDKGSIPDRFSAQQFSDYHSELNMSSLELGDSALYFCASSFGPSPRAYEQYFGPGTRLTVT.

This rearrangement joins TRBV7-6 to TRBJ1-2; 7 bases agree with TRBD1. Germline V CDR1 and CDR2: SGHVS, FNYEAQ. The CDR3 covers 16 residues. The V gene end was trimmed by 1 base and the J gene end by 3 bases; junction bases not matched to a gene: 8. CDR3 DNA: TGTGCCAGCAGCTTAGGCAGACAGGGAGACGACTATGGCTACACCTTC. This translates into CASSLGRQGDDYGYTF.

In its sample, this clone was seen a few times. The chain recombines TRBV4-2 with TRBJ2-1; 7 bases fit TRBD2. Germline values: CDR1 LGHNA, CDR2 YNFKEQ. The CDR3 is made up of 17 amino acids. V lost 1 base, J lost 7 bases, and 13 bases stayed unmatched. The CDR3 DNA sequence: TGTGCCAGCAGCCAAGGATTTTCTGGCGGGGGATTTAATGAGCAGTTCTTC. Protein product: CASSQGFSGGGFNEQFF.

V gene TRBV7-9 combines with J gene TRBJ2-7; TRBD1 agrees at 9 bases. The CDR3 consists of 14 residues. Looked up from germline, CDR1 is SEHNR and CDR2 is FQNEAQ (reference sequence). V shed 5 bases, J shed 3 bases, and the junction held 5 bases outside the gene matches. CDR3 in amino acids: CASSPRDRDYEQYF. CDR3 bases: TGTGCCAGCAGCCCCCGGGACAGGGACTACGAGCAGTACTTC.

The J gene is TRBJ1-4, the V gene TRBV5-1, with D possibly TRBD1 on 6 matching bases. Looked up from germline, CDR1 is SGHRS and CDR2 is YFSETQ. The CDR3 contains 15 residues. Trimming stripped 0 bases from V and 8 bases from J, with 14 bases between. CDR3 sequence reads: CASSLGVQQGEKLFF. CDR3 sequence (DNA): TGCGCCAGCAGCTTGGGGGTCCAACAGGGAGAAAAACTGTTTTTT.

The table lists this clone with a count of one. The chain has TRBV6-4 and TRBJ2-1, with 9 bases fitting TRBD1. The V gene's germline CDR1 is MRHNA and CDR2 SNTAGT. The CDR3 totals 14 residues. Unmatched junction bases numbered 4, after V lost 3 bases and J lost 7 bases. This CDR3 is CASSEGTGHNEQFF. CDR3 DNA: TGTGCCAGCAGTGAAGGGACAGGGCATAATGAGCAGTTCTTC.

J is TRBJ1-6 and V is TRBV4-3; 7 bases fit TRBD1. The V and J ends lost 0 bases and 9 bases, in that order; junction bases with no gene match: 5. The CDR3 has 15 residues. Germline V gene sequence: CDR1 LGHNA, CDR2 YSLEER. CDR3 residues: CASSQDPNRGSPLHF. CDR3 bases: TGCGCCAGCAGCCAAGATCCGAACAGGGGTTCACCCCTCCACTTT.

The chain combines TRBV30 with TRBJ1-1; no clear D gene. Per the germline V gene, CDR1 is GTSNPN and CDR2 is SVGIG (reference sequence). The CDR3 spans 14 residues. V lost 0 bases to trimming and J lost 0 bases, with 8 bases between them. Written as DNA, the CDR3 is TGTGCCTGGAGTGTACTGGGAGTGAACACTGAAGCTTTCTTT. As protein: CAWSVLGVNTEAFF.

The chain couples TRBV13 to TRBJ2-7; no definite D call. CDR1 is PRHDT and CDR2 is FYEKMQ in the germline V gene (reference sequence). The length of the CDR3 is 11 residues. Deletions cut 6 bases from V and 6 bases from J, with 9 bases between. The CDR3 DNA sequence: TGTGCCAGCAGTAAAAACAGCGAGCAGTACTTC. This encodes CASSKNSEQYF.

J is TRBJ2-3 and V is TRBV4-3; TRBD2 matches 8 bases. V lost 0 bases and J lost 1; bases outside the gene matches: 3. The V gene's germline CDR1 is LGHNA and CDR2 YSLEER. The CDR3 is 16 residues long. CDR3: CASSQDIGGGTDTQYF. The CDR3 DNA is TGCGCCAGCAGCCAAGATATCGGGGGGGGCACAGATACGCAGTATTTT.

The chain recombines TRBV28 with TRBJ1-1; D ambiguous. The germline gives CDR1 MDHEN, CDR2 SYDVKM. V lost 5 bases and J 0 bases, leaving 7 bases between the germline ends. The CDR3 runs to 13 residues. The CDR3 sequence: CASSPPVNTEAFF. The CDR3 nucleotides are TGTGCCAGCAGTCCTCCGGTGAACACTGAAGCTTTCTTT.

To note about this clone: A read error may produce the germline difference seen at one junction end. V usage is TRBV7-9 and J usage is TRBJ2-1; 10 bases are a match to TRBD1. The CDR3 has 16 residues. The germline V gene encodes CDR1 SEHNR and CDR2 FQNEAQ (reference sequence). The CDR3 DNA reads TGTTCCAGCAGCCTCTGGGGGGGACAGGGGTACAATGAGCAGTTCTTC. Protein product: CSSSLWGGQGYNEQFF. Looking up the rest from reference TRBV7-9 and TRBJ2-1 gives the full variable domain: DTGVSQNPRHKITKRGQNVTFRCDPISEHNRLYWYRQTLGQGPEFLTYFQNEAQLEKSRLLSDRFSAERPKGSFSTLEIQRTEQGDSAMYLCSSSLWGGQGYNEQFFGPGTRLTVL.

The chain links TRBV28 to TRBJ1-2; TRBD1 is a possible D gene (5 bases). Germline V gene sequence: CDR1 MDHEN, CDR2 SYDVKM. The germline V and J ends were trimmed by 8 bases and 5 bases, with 12 bases remaining between them. The CDR3 spans 12 residues. This chain's CDR3 is CASAGIGYGYTF. CDR3 nucleotide sequence: TGTGCCAGCGCAGGGATTGGTTATGGCTACACCTTC.

The chain links TRBV6-5 to TRBJ2-5; D uncertain. Trimming took 4 bases from V and 1 from J, leaving 7 bases between them. Germline values: CDR1 MNHEY, CDR2 SVGAGI. CDR3 length: 13 residues. The CDR3 DNA is TGTGCCAGCAGTTTACATGCCCAAGAGACCCAGTACTTC. Its translation: CASSLHAQETQYF.

This clone was detected only once. The CDR3 is CASSLLSGGAEAQYF. DNA for the CDR3: TGTGCCAGCAGCTTACTTAGCGGGGGGGCGGAGGCCCAGTACTTC. The chain couples TRBV7-2 to TRBJ2-5, with 11 bases fitting TRBD2. In germline, CDR1 is SGHTA, CDR2 FQGNSA. After removal of 2 bases from V and 9 bases from J, the junction contained 8 bases not matched to a gene. This CDR3 is built from 15 residues.

The J gene is TRBJ2-3, the V gene TRBV14, with 7 bases fitting TRBD1. The CDR3 is 17 residues long. Germline V gives CDR1 SGHDN, CDR2 FVKESK. J gave up 2 bases and V 3 bases, and 11 bases lay outside the gene matches. CDR3 sequence (DNA): TGTGCCAGCAGCCATGTAAAGGGGGCCATATACACAGATACGCAGTATTTT. It translates to CASSHVKGAIYTDTQYF.

To note about this clone: Other DNA sequences in the sample encode the same CDR3. The J gene is TRBJ2-2, the V gene TRBV9, with a weak D call TRBD1 (6 bases). Germline V gene data show CDR1 as SGDLS and CDR2 as YYNGEE. The CDR3 extends over 15 amino acids. Trimming took off 6 bases at V and 5 bases at J, with 17 bases between the two ends. CDR3 sequence (DNA): TGTGCCAGCACCCTCCGCGCAGGGGAGACCGGGGAGCTGTTTTTT. The encoded protein is CASTLRAGETGELFF.

This clone was recorded only once. The chain links TRBV29-1 to TRBJ1-2, with D perhaps TRBD1 (5 bases). The V end lost 1 base, the J end lost 5 bases, and 17 bases lay between the germline ends. The CDR3 spans 15 residues. CDR1 is SQVTM and CDR2 is ANQGSEA in the germline V gene. CDR3 coding DNA: TGCAGCGTTGAAGGTCGGAGAGCAGGGTGGTATGGCTACACCTTC. Its protein is CSVEGRRAGWYGYTF.

The chain joins TRBV19 to TRBJ2-3; tentatively, D is TRBD1 (6 bases). This CDR3 is built from 13 residues. Trimming took off 4 bases at V and 6 bases at J, with 11 bases between the two ends. Germline V CDR1 and CDR2: LNHDA, SQIVND (reference sequence). CDR3 DNA: TGTGCCAGTAGTACCTACAGGGCCGATACGCAGTATTTT. It codes for CASSTYRADTQYF.